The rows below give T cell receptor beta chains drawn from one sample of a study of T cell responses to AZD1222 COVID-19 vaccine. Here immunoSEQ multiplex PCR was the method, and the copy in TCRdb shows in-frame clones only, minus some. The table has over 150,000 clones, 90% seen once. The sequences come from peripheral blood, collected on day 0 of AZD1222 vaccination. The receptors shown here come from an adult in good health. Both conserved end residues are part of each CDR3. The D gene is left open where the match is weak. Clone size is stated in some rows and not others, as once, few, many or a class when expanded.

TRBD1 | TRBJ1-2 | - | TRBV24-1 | TGTGCCACCAGTGATCCTCCGACAGGGGCAGATGGCTACACCTTC | CATSDPPTGADGYTF
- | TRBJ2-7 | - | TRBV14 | TGTGCCAGCAGCCAAGGCACCGTGATTCCAGAGCAGTACTTC | CASSQGTVIPEQYF
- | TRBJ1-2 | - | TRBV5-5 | TGTGCCAGCAGCTTGGGACACTCACTTAACTATGGCTACACCTTC | CASSLGHSLNYGYTF
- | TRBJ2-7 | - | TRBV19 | TGTGCCAGTAGTATGAGGCAGGGGACCTCCTACGAGCAGTACTTC | CASSMRQGTSYEQYF
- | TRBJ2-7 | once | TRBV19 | TGTGCCAGTAGTATTGGACTATCGAACTACGAGCAGTACTTC | CASSIGLSNYEQYF
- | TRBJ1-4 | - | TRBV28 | TGTGCCAGCAGTCCCCCCCGGGAAAAACTGTTTTTT | CASSPPREKLFF
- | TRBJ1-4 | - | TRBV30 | TGTGCCTGTCATAAGGCAGGGGAAGGTGAAAAACTGTTTTTT | CACHKAGEGEKLFF
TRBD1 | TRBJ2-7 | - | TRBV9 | TGTGCCAGCAGCGTGACAGGGGGATCCTACGAGCAGTACTTC | CASSVTGGSYEQYF
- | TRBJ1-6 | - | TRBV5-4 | TGTGCCAGCAGTACCGACGGCCCAAGTGCTAATTCACCCCTCCACTTT | CASSTDGPSANSPLHF
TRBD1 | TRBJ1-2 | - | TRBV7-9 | TGTGCCAGCAGCTTATGGGACAGGGGAAGTAACTATGGCTACACCTTC | CASSLWDRGSNYGYTF